This T cell receptor beta chain was recovered during a study of T-cell reconstitution after alpha-beta-depleted transplantation in children listed by TCRdb under 2016. Turning to the overall study: Using TCR repertoire profiling, the study quantitatively followed how T-cell immune reconstitution unfolded in children after TCRalphabeta/CD19-depleted allogeneic hematopoietic cell transplantation.

Deletion took 4 bases off V and 4 bases off J, with a span of 14 bases between the germline ends. Measured from the cysteine to the phenylalanine, the CDR3 is 14 residues long. Just CDR3 DNA is preserved here, 42 bases in frame from base 1. Reading the germline V gene gives CDR1 SGHAT and CDR2 FQNNGV. Library preparation used PCR. Sequencing was carried out with an Illumina HiSeq 2500. To normalize quantification of the TCRbeta repertoire, the TCR libraries were built with molecular barcoding that relied on unique molecular identifiers. TCRdb ran its own pipeline on the public reads, namely fastp trimming at Q25 and MiXCR clone calling, and kept in-frame beta chains. Rows are combined by CDR3 protein, so each entry shows the most common genes and DNA. Within this sample are 70,000 to 100,000 distinct CDR3 sequences, with 12% of them counted one time only. The ten biggest clones cover about 14% of the sample.

At least ten counts were recorded for this clonotype. Its antigen is unknown. Base qualities are not provided; no much larger clone lies one nucleotide away. This sequence was found in a human donor who donated a stem cell graft to a child with inherited bone marrow failure. In this chain, TRBV11-2 is recombined with TRBJ2-7, with the identity of the D gene unclear. The sample here was PBMCs from the stem cell graft donor, taken from the stem cell graft. The CDR3 protein is CASSYSLRDYEQYF. The DNA sequence reads TGTGCCAGCAGCTACTCATTAAGGGATTACGAGCAGTACTTC.